The TCR beta chain under discussion was sequenced for a study of CD8 T cells in Susac syndrome. An amount of RNA that ranged from roughly 0.5 to 1 ug was reverse transcribed with random hexamers. MiXCR, applied by TCRdb to the immunoSEQ multiplex PCR reads, yields one record per CDR3 protein. The table shows roughly 190,000 distinct CDR3 sequences, with 90% to 95% occurring only once. Per the germline V gene, CDR1 is DFQATT and CDR2 is SNEGSKA (reference sequence). V dropped 3 bases and J dropped 1 base, with 13 bases sitting between them. CDR3 length equals 15 residues. The source of this sequence is a human donor with Susac syndrome. The source material was CD4+ T cells from PBMCs. This chain joins TRBV20-1 and TRBJ2-1, with D hard to call. The CDR3 loop reads CSASKGGNSYNEQFF. The CDR3 region has the DNA TGCAGTGCTAGTAAAGGTGGAAATTCCTACAATGAGCAGTTCTTC.